Presented here are 2 T cell receptor beta chains from one specimen sequenced in a study of T-cell reconstitution after alpha-beta-depleted transplantation in children. Unique molecular identifiers were incorporated when the TCRbeta library was constructed. Via MiXCR, TCRdb re-called the PCR reads, giving one row per CDR3 protein. The sample carries about 480,000 distinct CDR3 sequences, around 12% recorded once. Sequenced here: PBMCs from the stem cell graft donor, sampled from the stem cell graft. These receptors all come from a human donor who donated a stem cell graft to a child with combined immunodeficiency.

V is TRBV19 and J is TRBJ2-7; 7 bases agree with TRBD2. The CDR3 is made up of 15 amino acids. CDR1 and CDR2 from the germline V gene are LNHDA and SQIVND (reference sequence). The V and J ends lost 3 bases and 2 bases, in that order; junction bases with no gene match: 7. CDR3 in DNA: TGTGCCAGTAGTATTGAGAGCGGGATTACCTACGAGCAGTACTTC. It specifies CASSIESGITYEQYF. Variable domain in full (rest from reference TRBV19 and TRBJ2-7): DGGITQSPKYLFRKEGQNVTLSCEQNLNHDAMYWYRQDPGQGLRLIYYSQIVNDFQKGDIAEGYSVSREKKESFPLTVTSAQKNPTAFYLCASSIESGITYEQYFGPGTRLTVT.

The chain carries TRBV24-1 and TRBJ1-2; the D is unclear. Between the trimmed V and J ends, which lost 1 base and 3 bases, there was a span of 5 bases. Germline CDR1 is KGHDR and CDR2 is SFDVKD. The CDR3 has 13 amino acids. The DNA for the CDR3 is TGTGCCACCAGTGATTTCGGGGACTATGGCTACACCTTC. Translation gives CATSDFGDYGYTF.